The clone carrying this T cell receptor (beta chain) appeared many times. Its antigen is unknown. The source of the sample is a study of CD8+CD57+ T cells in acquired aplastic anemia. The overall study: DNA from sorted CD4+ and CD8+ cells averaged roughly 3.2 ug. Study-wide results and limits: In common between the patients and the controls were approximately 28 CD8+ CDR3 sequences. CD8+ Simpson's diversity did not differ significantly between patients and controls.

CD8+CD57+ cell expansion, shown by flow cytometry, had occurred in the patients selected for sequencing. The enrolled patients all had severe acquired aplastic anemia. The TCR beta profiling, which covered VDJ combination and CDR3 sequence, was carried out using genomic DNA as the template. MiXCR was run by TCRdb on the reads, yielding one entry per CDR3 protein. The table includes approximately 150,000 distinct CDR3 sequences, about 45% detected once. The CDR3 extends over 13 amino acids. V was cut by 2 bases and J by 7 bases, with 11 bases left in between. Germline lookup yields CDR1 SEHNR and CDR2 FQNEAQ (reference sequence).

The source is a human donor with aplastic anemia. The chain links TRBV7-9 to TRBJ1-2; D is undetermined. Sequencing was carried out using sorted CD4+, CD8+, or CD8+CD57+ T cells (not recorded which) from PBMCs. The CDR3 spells CASSLKPLGGYTF. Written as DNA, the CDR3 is TGTGCCAGCAGCTTAAAACCACTGGGTGGCTACACCTTC.